This T cell receptor (beta chain) was profiled in a study of cytomegalovirus exposure and HLA in healthy donors. Primers: 60 Vbeta forward and 13 Jbeta reverse. The method was immunoSEQ multiplex PCR; TCRdb's version includes in-frame clones alone and lacks a portion of them. This sample has tens of thousands of clones, with about four fifths found just once. This clone was observed a single time. The origin of this receptor is a woman in her thirties in good health and CMV-seronegative. Sequenced input: PBMCs.

As DNA, the CDR3 is TGTGCCAGCAGTGCGGACAGGGCTAGCTCCTATAATTCACCCCTCCACTTT. Translating gives CASSADRASSYNSPLHF. This chain links TRBV27 with TRBJ1-6, with 8 bases fitting TRBD1. The V segment lost 5 bases and the J segment 0 bases; nucleotides outside the gene matches: 6. This CDR3 comprises 17 residues. Germline assignment: CDR1 MNHEY and CDR2 SMNVEV (reference sequence).